A selection of T cell receptor beta chains follows, all from one sample in a study of blood T cells in healthy people across ages. TCRdb ran MiXCR on the 5' RACE reads and lists one entry per CDR3 protein. In the table there are approximately 700,000 distinct CDR3 sequences, about 32% of which are singletons. Sequencing was carried out using blood. The receptors derive from a woman older than 75 in good health. Each CDR3 is given with its conserved first and last residue. The order of the fields is J gene, clone size, D gene, V gene, CDR3 protein, CDR3 DNA. D genes are given only for firm matches. For some rows the clone size is stated as once, few or many, or as a class when expanded; others skip it.

J: TRBJ1-1
size: many
D: -
V: TRBV4-1
CDR3: CASSQVWGTEAFF
DNA: TGCGCCAGCAGCCAAGTCTGGGGGACTGAAGCTTTCTTT

J: TRBJ2-5
size: many
D: -
V: TRBV20-1
CDR3: CSASGQIFQETQYF
DNA: TGCAGTGCTAGTGGACAGATATTCCAAGAGACCCAGTACTTC

J: TRBJ2-7
size: many
D: TRBD2
V: TRBV7-2
CDR3: CASSLGASGAPYEQYF
DNA: TGTGCCAGCAGCTTAGGTGCTAGCGGGGCTCCCTACGAGCAGTACTTC

J: TRBJ1-3
size: -
D: -
V: TRBV10-3
CDR3: CAISESRTASSGNTIYF
DNA: TGTGCCATCAGTGAGTCAAGGACTGCCAGCTCTGGAAACACCATATATTTT

J: TRBJ2-3
size: -
D: -
V: TRBV12-3/TRBV12-4
CDR3: CASSPGLGADAQYF
DNA: TGTGCCAGCAGCCCGGGACTGGGGGCAGATGCGCAGTATTTT

J: TRBJ1-4
size: many
D: -
V: TRBV27
CDR3: CASSHKGVREKLFF
DNA: TGTGCCAGCAGTCACAAGGGGGTACGGGAAAAACTGTTTTTT

J: TRBJ1-1
size: few
D: -
V: TRBV7-9
CDR3: CASSRDLGTRFTEAFF
DNA: TGTGCCAGCAGCCGGGACCTCGGAACGAGGTTCACTGAAGCTTTCTTT

J: TRBJ1-1
size: -
D: TRBD1
V: TRBV7-6
CDR3: CASSLDRVSVNTEAFF
DNA: TGTGCCAGCAGCCTAGACAGGGTATCGGTGAACACTGAAGCTTTCTTT

J: TRBJ1-2
size: -
D: -
V: TRBV5-1
CDR3: CASSLVSGAIGYGCTF
DNA: TGCGCCAGCAGCTTGGTATCGGGGGCGATTGGCTATGGCTGCACCTTC

J: TRBJ2-1
size: many
D: -
V: TRBV3-1
CDR3: CASSQLLEGEQFF
DNA: TGTGCCAGCAGCCAATTACTCGAGGGCGAGCAGTTCTTC

J: TRBJ2-6
size: -
D: TRBD2
V: TRBV2
CDR3: CASNGGFSGANVLTF
DNA: TGTGCCAGCAACGGGGGGTTCTCTGGGGCCAACGTCCTGACTTTC

J: TRBJ2-4
size: many
D: -
V: TRBV11-2
CDR3: CASSLDRGGQNIQYF
DNA: TGTGCCAGCAGCTTAGATAGGGGGGGCCAAAACATTCAGTACTTC

J: TRBJ2-1
size: many
D: -
V: TRBV20-1
CDR3: CSARVNNEQFF
DNA: TGCAGTGCTAGAGTGAACAATGAGCAGTTCTTC

J: TRBJ1-6
size: many
D: TRBD1
V: TRBV6-5
CDR3: CASRWETGGENSPLHF
DNA: TGTGCCAGCAGGTGGGAGACAGGGGGAGAGAATTCACCCCTCCACTTT

J: TRBJ1-1
size: -
D: -
V: TRBV2
CDR3: CASGGRFPGTEAFF
DNA: TGTGCCAGCGGTGGTAGATTCCCGGGCACTGAAGCTTTCTTT

J: TRBJ2-7
size: many
D: -
V: TRBV7-2
CDR3: CASSPGGPVAYEQYF
DNA: TGTGCCAGCAGCCCCGGGGGGCCAGTAGCCTACGAGCAGTACTTC

J: TRBJ2-3
size: many
D: TRBD2
V: TRBV9
CDR3: CASSFRAFSGGHTDTQYF
DNA: TGTGCCAGCAGCTTTCGGGCCTTTAGCGGGGGGCACACAGATACGCAGTATTTT

J: TRBJ1-6
size: many
D: -
V: TRBV7-3
CDR3: CASSLDAGYSPLHF
DNA: TGTGCCAGCAGCTTAGACGCTGGCTATTCACCCCTCCACTTT

J: TRBJ2-1
size: -
D: -
V: TRBV5-1
CDR3: CASSLAVVYNEQFF
DNA: TGCGCCAGCAGCTTAGCGGTCGTCTACAATGAGCAGTTCTTC

J: TRBJ1-2
size: -
D: TRBD1
V: TRBV9
CDR3: CASSVGPPGQGENYGYTF
DNA: TGTGCCAGCAGCGTAGGGCCCCCGGGACAGGGTGAGAACTATGGCTACACCTTC

J: TRBJ2-7
size: many
D: TRBD1
V: TRBV6-2/TRBV6-3
CDR3: CASSYSLGQGDPYEQYF
DNA: TGTGCCAGCAGTTACTCCCTCGGACAGGGGGACCCCTACGAGCAGTACTTC

J: TRBJ1-5
size: many
D: TRBD1
V: TRBV20-1
CDR3: CSAYAPGGMGNQPQHF
DNA: TGCAGTGCCTACGCCCCAGGGGGCATGGGCAATCAGCCCCAGCATTTT

J: TRBJ2-5
size: many
D: TRBD2
V: TRBV20-1
CDR3: CSAPPWKRGGRETQYF
DNA: TGCAGTGCCCCGCCATGGAAGCGGGGGGGCCGAGAGACCCAGTACTTC

J: TRBJ2-5
size: many
D: -
V: TRBV9
CDR3: CASSRSHQETQYF
DNA: TGTGCCAGCAGCCGGTCCCACCAAGAGACCCAGTACTTC

J: TRBJ1-5
size: many
D: -
V: TRBV6-1
CDR3: CASRASYSNQPQHF
DNA: TGTGCCAGCAGAGCGAGTTATAGCAATCAGCCCCAGCATTTT

J: TRBJ2-1
size: -
D: -
V: TRBV28
CDR3: CASISLHEQFF
DNA: TGTGCCAGCATTAGTTTACATGAGCAGTTCTTC

J: TRBJ1-6
size: few
D: -
V: TRBV27
CDR3: CASSLQGPSYNSPLHF
DNA: TGTGCCAGCAGTTTGCAGGGACCCTCCTATAATTCACCCCTCCACTTT

J: TRBJ2-4
size: many
D: TRBD1
V: TRBV7-9
CDR3: CASSLGTGDPLGKNIQYF
DNA: TGTGCCAGCAGCCTCGGGACAGGGGATCCACTAGGCAAAAACATTCAGTACTTC